The rows below give T cell receptor beta chains drawn from one sample of a study of cytomegalovirus exposure and HLA in healthy donors. Some clones are missing from TCRdb's copy, which holds only in-frame ones; the method was immunoSEQ multiplex PCR. The data contain about 120,000 clones, 77% of them singletons. Specimen: PBMCs. The receptors stem from a man aged 18 to 30 in good health and CMV-seropositive. Both conserved end residues are part of each CDR3. Fields, in order: D gene, clone size, V gene, J gene, CDR3 DNA, CDR3 protein. A D gene is named only where the DNA matches it firmly. The size field is filled for only some rows; it gives once, few, many or a size class.

D: -; size: -; V: TRBV7-6; J: TRBJ1-1; DNA: TGTGCCAGCAGCTTAGGAGAGGAATGGAGGACTGAAGCTTTCTTT; CDR3: CASSLGEEWRTEAFF
D: TRBD1; size: -; V: TRBV6-5; J: TRBJ1-2; DNA: TGTGCCAGCAGTTACTCGAAAGGGGGCGTTTATGGCTACACCTTC; CDR3: CASSYSKGGVYGYTF
D: TRBD2; size: few; V: TRBV19; J: TRBJ2-7; DNA: TGTGCCAGTAGTCTTAAAAATAGCGGGAGGACCTCCTACGAGCAGTACTTC; CDR3: CASSLKNSGRTSYEQYF
D: -; size: -; V: TRBV10-3; J: TRBJ2-7; DNA: TGTGCCATCAGTGGACAGCTGAGCTCCTACGAGCAGTACTTC; CDR3: CAISGQLSSYEQYF
D: TRBD1; size: -; V: TRBV6-5; J: TRBJ2-3; DNA: TGTGCCAGCAGTTACGGGGACAGCTTACTCACAGATACGCAGTATTTT; CDR3: CASSYGDSLLTDTQYF
D: -; size: -; V: TRBV27; J: TRBJ1-5; DNA: TGTGCCAGCACCCTCACGGGAGCTAGCAATCAGCCCCAGCATTTT; CDR3: CASTLTGASNQPQHF
D: TRBD1; size: -; V: TRBV19; J: TRBJ2-3; DNA: TGTGCCAGCAGAAGAACAGGGGGTCGGGATACGCAGTATTTT; CDR3: CASRRTGGRDTQYF
D: -; size: -; V: TRBV5-8; J: TRBJ1-5; DNA: TGTGCCAGCAGCTTGGGGGAGGGAACCAATCAGCCCCAGCATTTT; CDR3: CASSLGEGTNQPQHF
D: -; size: -; V: TRBV4-2; J: TRBJ1-4; DNA: TGTGCCAGCAGCCAAGATCGAGGGCAGATTAATGAAAAACTGTTTTTT; CDR3: CASSQDRGQINEKLFF
D: -; size: few; V: TRBV5-1; J: TRBJ2-4; DNA: TGCGCCAGCAGCTTGAGTGGGGCCCCGCAAAACATTCAGTACTTC; CDR3: CASSLSGAPQNIQYF
D: -; size: -; V: TRBV30; J: TRBJ1-1; DNA: TGTGCCTGGAACCCTAGGATAGCGTCCAGGGGTCGGAGGAGCACTGAAGCTTTCTTT; CDR3: CAWNPRIASRGRRSTEAFF
D: TRBD1; size: -; V: TRBV19; J: TRBJ1-5; DNA: TGTGCCAGTAGTATAGGACAGGGGCGTAGTCAGCCCCAGCATTTT; CDR3: CASSIGQGRSQPQHF
D: -; size: -; V: TRBV6-5; J: TRBJ1-1; DNA: TGTGCCAGCAGTTACTCGCTTACCAGAAACACTGAAGCTTTCTTT; CDR3: CASSYSLTRNTEAFF
D: -; size: -; V: TRBV7-3; J: TRBJ1-1; DNA: TGTGCCAGCAGCTCCCTCGCCGGGAACGGAAACACTGAAGCTTTCTTT; CDR3: CASSSLAGNGNTEAFF
D: TRBD2; size: -; V: TRBV9; J: TRBJ2-1; DNA: TGTGCCGGCAGCGGGACTCAGTGGGGAGCCTACAATGAGCAGTTCTTC; CDR3: CAGSGTQWGAYNEQFF
D: -; size: -; V: TRBV7-9; J: TRBJ1-2; DNA: TGTGCCAGCAGCTTAGGGGCAGGGCAGGATGGCTACACCTTC; CDR3: CASSLGAGQDGYTF
D: -; size: -; V: TRBV25-1; J: TRBJ2-3; DNA: TGTGCCAGCAGTGATTCTCGTTTGAAAGGGGTCATTGCAGATACGCAGTATTTT; CDR3: CASSDSRLKGVIADTQYF
D: -; size: -; V: TRBV7-9; J: TRBJ2-7; DNA: TGTGCCAGCAGATCCCGGGACACCTCCTACGAGCAGTACTTC; CDR3: CASRSRDTSYEQYF
D: TRBD1; size: -; V: TRBV4-1; J: TRBJ2-1; DNA: TGCGCCAGCAGCCAGGACAGGGTAGGATACAATGAGCAGTTCTTC; CDR3: CASSQDRVGYNEQFF
D: -; size: -; V: TRBV6-5; J: TRBJ2-7; DNA: TGTGCCAGCAGTTACGGGGGGGCCAGCTCCTACGAGCAGTACTTC; CDR3: CASSYGGASSYEQYF
D: TRBD2; size: -; V: TRBV10-2; J: TRBJ2-1; DNA: TGCGCCAGCAGGTCTAGCGGGGGGACCAACAATGAGCAGTTCTTC; CDR3: CASRSSGGTNNEQFF
D: TRBD1; size: few; V: TRBV7-6; J: TRBJ1-3; DNA: TGTGCCAGCAGCTTAGCGACAGGGGAGGCTGGAAACACCATATATTTT; CDR3: CASSLATGEAGNTIYF